This TCR beta chain was obtained from a study of technical replicates of blood from a handful of donors. Assay: immunoSEQ multiplex PCR; the TCRdb copy retains only in-frame clones and omits some. The data contain 85,000 to 90,000 clones, around 92% of them singletons. CDR1 MNHEY and CDR2 SVGAGI come from the germline V gene. The CDR3 covers 14 residues. Trimming left V 5 bases short and J 8 bases short, with 18 bases between. V and J are TRBV6-5 and TRBJ1-2, with TRBD1 as a possible D gene (5 bases). The specimen sequenced was T cells isolated from PBMCs. This receptor was identified in a human donor in good health. The CDR3 loop reads CASSTPLGHKGYTF. CDR3 coding DNA: TGTGCCAGCAGTACACCCCTCGGACATAAGGGCTACACCTTC.